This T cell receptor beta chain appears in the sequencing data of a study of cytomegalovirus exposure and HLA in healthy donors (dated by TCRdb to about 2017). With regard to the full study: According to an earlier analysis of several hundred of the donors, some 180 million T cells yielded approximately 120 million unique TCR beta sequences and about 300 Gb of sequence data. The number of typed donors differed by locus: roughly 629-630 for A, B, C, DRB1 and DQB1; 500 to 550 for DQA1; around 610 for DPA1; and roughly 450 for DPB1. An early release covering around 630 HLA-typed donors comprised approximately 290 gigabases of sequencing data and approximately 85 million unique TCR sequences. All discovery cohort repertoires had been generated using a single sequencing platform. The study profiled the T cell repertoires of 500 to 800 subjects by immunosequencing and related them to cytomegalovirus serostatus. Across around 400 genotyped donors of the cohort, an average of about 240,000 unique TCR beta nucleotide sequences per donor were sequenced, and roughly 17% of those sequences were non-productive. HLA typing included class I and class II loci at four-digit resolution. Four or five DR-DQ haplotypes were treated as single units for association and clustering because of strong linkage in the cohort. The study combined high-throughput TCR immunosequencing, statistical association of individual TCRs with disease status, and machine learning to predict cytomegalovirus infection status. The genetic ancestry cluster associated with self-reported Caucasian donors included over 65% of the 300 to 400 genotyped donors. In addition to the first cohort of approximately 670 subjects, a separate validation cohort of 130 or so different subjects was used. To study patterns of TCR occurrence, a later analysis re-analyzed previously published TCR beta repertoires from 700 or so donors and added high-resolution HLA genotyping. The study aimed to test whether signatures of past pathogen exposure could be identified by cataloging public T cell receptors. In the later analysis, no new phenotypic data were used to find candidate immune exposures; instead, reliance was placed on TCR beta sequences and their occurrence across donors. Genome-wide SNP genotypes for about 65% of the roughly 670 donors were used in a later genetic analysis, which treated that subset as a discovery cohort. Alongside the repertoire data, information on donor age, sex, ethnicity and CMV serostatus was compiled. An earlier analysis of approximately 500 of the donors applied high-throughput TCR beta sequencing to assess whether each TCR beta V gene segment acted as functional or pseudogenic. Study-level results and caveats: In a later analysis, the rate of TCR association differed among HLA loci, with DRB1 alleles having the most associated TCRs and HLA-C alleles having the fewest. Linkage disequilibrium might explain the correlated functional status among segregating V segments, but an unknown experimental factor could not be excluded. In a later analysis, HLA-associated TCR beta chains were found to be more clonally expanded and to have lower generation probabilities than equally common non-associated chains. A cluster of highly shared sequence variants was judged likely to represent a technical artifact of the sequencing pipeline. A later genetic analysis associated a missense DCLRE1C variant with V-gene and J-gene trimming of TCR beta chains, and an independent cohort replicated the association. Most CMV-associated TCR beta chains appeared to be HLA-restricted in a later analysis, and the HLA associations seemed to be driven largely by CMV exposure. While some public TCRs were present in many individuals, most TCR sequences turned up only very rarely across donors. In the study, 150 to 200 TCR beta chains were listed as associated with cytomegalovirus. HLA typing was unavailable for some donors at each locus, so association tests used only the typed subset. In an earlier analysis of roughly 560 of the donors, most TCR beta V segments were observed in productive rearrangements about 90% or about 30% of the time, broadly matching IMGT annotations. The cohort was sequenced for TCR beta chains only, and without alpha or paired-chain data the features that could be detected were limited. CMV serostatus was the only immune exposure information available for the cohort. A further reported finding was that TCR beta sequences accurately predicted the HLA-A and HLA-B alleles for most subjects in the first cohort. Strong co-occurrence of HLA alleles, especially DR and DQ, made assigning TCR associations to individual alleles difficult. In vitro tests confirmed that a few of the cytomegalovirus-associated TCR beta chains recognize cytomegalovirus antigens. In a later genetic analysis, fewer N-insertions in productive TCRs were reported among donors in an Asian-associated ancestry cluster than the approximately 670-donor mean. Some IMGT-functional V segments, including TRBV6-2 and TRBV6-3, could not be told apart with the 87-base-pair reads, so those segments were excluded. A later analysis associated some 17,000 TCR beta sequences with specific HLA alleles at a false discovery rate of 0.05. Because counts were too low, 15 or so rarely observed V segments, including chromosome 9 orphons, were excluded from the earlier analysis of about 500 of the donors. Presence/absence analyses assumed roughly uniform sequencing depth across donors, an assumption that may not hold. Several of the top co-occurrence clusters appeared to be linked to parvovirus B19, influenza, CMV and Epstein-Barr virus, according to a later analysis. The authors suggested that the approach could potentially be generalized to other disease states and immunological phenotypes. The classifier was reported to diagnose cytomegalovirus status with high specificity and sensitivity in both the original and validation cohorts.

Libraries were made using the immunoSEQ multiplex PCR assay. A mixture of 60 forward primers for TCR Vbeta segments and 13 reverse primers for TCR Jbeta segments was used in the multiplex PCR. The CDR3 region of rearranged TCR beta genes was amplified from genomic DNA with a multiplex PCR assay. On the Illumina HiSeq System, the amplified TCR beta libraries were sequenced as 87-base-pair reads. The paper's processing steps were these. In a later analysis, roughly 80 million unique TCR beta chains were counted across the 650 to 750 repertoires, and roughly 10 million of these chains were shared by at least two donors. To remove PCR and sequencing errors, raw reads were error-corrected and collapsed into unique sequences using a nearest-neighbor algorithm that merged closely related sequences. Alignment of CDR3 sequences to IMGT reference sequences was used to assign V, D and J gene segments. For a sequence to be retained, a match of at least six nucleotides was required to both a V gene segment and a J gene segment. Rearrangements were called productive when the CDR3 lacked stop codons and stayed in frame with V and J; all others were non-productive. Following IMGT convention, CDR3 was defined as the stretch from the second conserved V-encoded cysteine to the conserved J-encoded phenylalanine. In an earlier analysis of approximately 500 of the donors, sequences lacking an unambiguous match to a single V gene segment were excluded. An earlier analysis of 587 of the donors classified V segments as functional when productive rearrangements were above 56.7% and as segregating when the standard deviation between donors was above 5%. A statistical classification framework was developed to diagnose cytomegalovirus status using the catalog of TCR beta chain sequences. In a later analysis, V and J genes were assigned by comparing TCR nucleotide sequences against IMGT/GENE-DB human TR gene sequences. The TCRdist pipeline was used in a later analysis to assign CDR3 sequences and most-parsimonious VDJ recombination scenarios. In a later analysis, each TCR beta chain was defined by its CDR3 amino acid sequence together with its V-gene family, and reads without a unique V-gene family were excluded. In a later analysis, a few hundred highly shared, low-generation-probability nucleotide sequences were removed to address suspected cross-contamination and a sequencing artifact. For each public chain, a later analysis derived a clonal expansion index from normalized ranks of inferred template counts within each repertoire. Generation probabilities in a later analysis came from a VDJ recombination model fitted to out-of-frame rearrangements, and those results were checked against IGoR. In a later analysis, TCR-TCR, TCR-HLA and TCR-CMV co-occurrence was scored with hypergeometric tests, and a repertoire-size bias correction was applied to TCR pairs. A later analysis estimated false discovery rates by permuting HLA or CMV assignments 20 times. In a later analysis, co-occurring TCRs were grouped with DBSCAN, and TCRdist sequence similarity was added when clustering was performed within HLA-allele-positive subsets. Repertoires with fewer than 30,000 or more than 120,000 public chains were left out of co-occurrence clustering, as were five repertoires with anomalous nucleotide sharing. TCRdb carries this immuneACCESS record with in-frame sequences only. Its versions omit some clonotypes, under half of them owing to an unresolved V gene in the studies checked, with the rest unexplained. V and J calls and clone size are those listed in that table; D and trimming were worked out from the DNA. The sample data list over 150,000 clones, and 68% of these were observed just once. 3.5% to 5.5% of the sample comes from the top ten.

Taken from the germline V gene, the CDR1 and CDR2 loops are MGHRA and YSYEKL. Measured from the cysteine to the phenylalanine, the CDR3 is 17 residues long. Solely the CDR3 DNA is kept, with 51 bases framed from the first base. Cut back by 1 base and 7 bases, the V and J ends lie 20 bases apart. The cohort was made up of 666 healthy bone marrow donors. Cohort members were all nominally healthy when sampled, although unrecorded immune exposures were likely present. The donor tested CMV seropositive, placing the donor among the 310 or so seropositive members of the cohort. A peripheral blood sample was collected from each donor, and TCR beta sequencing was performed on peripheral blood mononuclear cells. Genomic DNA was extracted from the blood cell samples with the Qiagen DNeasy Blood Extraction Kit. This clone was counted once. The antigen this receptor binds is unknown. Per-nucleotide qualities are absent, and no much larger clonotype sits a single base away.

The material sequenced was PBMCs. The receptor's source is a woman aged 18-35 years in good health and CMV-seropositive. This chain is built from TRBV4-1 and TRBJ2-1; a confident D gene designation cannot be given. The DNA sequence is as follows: TGCGCCAGCAGCCAAGTCATCATGGGTAGCAGTCGTAATGAGCAGTTCTTC. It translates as CASSQVIMGSSRNEQFF.